Here is one T cell receptor (beta chain) with its context. The table lists this clone with a few counts. Its binding antigen is unknown. Per-base quality was not reported, and no clone a single base away is much larger than it. The CDR3 regions of human TCRbeta chains were analyzed by immunosequencing. The source study handled its data this way. TCRs in the repertoires were matched against a reference library of SARS-CoV-2-specific TCRs that had been generated with the MIRA antigen-specificity platform. Breadth was defined as the fraction of unique TCRs that were SARS-CoV-2-associated. Depth was defined as the fraction of total T cells that were SARS-CoV-2-associated. Using the MIRA data, each spike-specific TCR was assigned both to the spike region to which the TCR was reactive and to a CD4 or CD8 class. Log10-transformed breadth and depth values were compared by one-way ANOVA with Sidak's multiple comparisons tests. TCRdb obtained this table from immuneACCESS and retained in-frame rearrangements with V and J assigned. These tables miss some clones; where compared with another copy, unresolved V genes account for less than half of the shortfall, and the remainder is unexplained. The V and J calls and clone size come from that table; D and trimming were worked out from the DNA. This sample gives about 120,000 clones in total; more than 70% of them show up just once. The ten largest make up roughly a sixth of the sample.

This sample's time point label indicates: about 28 days (+/-7) after the second vaccine dose. AZD1222 recipients given second doses at about 4 weeks or at about 12 weeks were pooled, since spike-specific TCR depth and breadth were not found to differ between the two schedules. Vaccinee samples came from UK trials COV001 and COV002, including a single-blind randomized controlled phase 2/3 trial of AZD1222 (ChAdOx1 nCoV-19) in healthy adults. For TCRbeta chain sequencing, PBMC samples from trial participants were taken at day 0 and at day 28 after the second dose. Trimming at the junction amounts to 7 bases on V and 4 bases on J, and the germline ends lie 20 bases apart. Looking up the germline V gene yields CDR1 SGHAT and CDR2 FQNNGV. From its cysteine to its phenylalanine, the CDR3 spans 16 amino acids. The entry retains the CDR3 DNA only, 48 bases that are in frame from base 1. The data originate from a study of T cell responses to AZD1222 COVID-19 vaccine (dated by TCRdb to the early 2020s). The study in broad terms: TCR sequencing covered approximately 230 trial participants: some 210 given two doses of AZD1222 and about 26 given two doses of MenACWY control vaccine. Enrollment into the trials was organized by age into subgroups of 18-55, 56-69 and 70-plus years, and those subgroups contained about 160, 30 and 59 TCR-sequenced participants, respectively.

On the study overall, not on this receptor specifically: In the small 56-69-year group, the increase in depth fell short of significance, most likely because of low power. The whole spike protein was spanned by vaccine-associated CD4 TCRs, and dominant responses were seen in regions 160-218 and 743-854. Because no day 14 peak-response samples were available, repertoires were characterized only after the peak T cell response. Participants were mostly white British and included more females than males, and it was suggested by the authors that clonal diversity may have been underestimated. After two AZD1222 doses, spike-specific TCR breadth and depth were significantly higher than at day 0 and than in MenACWY recipients. Nearly half of unique spike-specific TCRs reportedly recognized epitopes outside regions mutated in the B.1.351 and B.1.1.7 variants. Conclusions about previously exposed vaccinees are limited, since just six AZD1222 recipients were seropositive for SARS-CoV-2 at baseline.

This chain joins TRBV11-2 to TRBJ1-3; TRBD1 is perhaps the D gene, given 5 matching bases. This receptor was identified in an adult who received the AZD1222 COVID-19 vaccine. The input for sequencing was peripheral blood, taken 28 days after the second AZD1222 dose. The CDR3 region: CASTAGGSVAGNTIYF. Here is the DNA: TGTGCCAGCACGGCCGGGGGGTCAGTCGCGGGAAACACCATATATTTT.